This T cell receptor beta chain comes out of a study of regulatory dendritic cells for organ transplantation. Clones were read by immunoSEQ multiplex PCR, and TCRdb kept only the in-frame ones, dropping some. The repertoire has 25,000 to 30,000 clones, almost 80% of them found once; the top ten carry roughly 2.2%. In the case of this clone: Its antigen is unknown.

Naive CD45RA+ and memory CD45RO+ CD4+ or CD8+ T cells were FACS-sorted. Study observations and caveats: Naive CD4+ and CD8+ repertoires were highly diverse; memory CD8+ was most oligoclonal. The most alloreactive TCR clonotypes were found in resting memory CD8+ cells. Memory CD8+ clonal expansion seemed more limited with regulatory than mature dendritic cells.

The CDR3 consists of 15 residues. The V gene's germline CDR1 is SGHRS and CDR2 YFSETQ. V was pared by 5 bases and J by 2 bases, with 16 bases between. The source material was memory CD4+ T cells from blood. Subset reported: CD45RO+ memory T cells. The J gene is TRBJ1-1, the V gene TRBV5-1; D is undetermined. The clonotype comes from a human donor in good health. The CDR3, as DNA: TGCGCCAGCAGACGTAATATCGGGCCTAACACTGAAGCTTTCTTT. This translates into CASRRNIGPNTEAFF.